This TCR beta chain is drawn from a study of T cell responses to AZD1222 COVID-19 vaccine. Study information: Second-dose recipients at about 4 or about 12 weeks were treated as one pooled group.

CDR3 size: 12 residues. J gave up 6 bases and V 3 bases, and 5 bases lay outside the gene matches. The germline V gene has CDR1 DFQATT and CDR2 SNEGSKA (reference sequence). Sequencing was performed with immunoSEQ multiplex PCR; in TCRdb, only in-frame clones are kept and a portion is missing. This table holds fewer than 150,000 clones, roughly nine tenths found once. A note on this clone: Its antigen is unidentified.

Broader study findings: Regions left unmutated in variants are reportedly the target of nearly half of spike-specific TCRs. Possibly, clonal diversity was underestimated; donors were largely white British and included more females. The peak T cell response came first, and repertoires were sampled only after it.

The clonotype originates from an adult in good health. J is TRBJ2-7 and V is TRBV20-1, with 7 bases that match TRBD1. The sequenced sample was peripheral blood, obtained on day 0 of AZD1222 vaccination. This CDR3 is CSASEGAGEQYF. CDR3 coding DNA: TGCAGTGCTAGTGAGGGGGCGGGCGAGCAGTACTTC.